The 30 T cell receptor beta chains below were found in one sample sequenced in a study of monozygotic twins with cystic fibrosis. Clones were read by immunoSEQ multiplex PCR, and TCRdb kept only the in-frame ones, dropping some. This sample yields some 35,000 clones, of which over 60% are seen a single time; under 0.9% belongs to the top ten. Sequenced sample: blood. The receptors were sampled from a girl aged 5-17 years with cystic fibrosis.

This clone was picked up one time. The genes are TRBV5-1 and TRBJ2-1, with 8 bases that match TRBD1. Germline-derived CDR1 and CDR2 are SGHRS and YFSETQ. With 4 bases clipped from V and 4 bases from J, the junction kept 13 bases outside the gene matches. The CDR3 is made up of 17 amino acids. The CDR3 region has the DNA TGCGCCAGCAGCCCGGGAACCGGGACAGGACTGTACAATGAGCAGTTCTTC. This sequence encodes CASSPGTGTGLYNEQFF.

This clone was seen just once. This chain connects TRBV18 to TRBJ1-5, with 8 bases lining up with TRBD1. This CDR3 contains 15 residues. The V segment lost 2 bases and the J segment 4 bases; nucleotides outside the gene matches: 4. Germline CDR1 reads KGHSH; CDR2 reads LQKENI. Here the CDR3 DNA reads TGTGCCAGCTCACCATCCGGGACAGGAAATCAGCCCCAGCATTTT. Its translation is CASSPSGTGNQPQHF.

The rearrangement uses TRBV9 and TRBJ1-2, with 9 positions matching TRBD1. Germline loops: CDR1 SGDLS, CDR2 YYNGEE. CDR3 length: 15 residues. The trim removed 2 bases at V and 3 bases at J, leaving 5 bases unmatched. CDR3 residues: CASSVGTGMDYGYTF. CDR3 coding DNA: TGTGCCAGCAGCGTGGGGACAGGGATGGACTATGGCTACACCTTC.

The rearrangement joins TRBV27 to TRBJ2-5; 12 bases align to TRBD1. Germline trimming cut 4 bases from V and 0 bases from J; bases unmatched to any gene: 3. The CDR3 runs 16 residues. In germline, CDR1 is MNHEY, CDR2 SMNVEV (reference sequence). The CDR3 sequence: CASSSGTGGYQETQYF. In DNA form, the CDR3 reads TGTGCCAGCAGTTCCGGGACAGGGGGCTACCAAGAGACCCAGTACTTC.

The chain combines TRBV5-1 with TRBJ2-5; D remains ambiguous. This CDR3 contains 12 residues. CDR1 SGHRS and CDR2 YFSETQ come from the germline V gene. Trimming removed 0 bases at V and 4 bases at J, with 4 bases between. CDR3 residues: CASSLVVETQYF. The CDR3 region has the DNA TGCGCCAGCAGCTTGGTTGTAGAGACCCAGTACTTC.

The CDR3 sequence is CASSLVGVGYTEAFF. As DNA, the CDR3 is TGTGCCAGCAGCTTAGTAGGGGTGGGGTACACTGAAGCTTTCTTT. This chain joins TRBV7-2 and TRBJ1-1; D is perhaps TRBD1 (5 bases). The germline V gene encodes CDR1 SGHTA and CDR2 FQGNSA. Trimming removed 1 base from V and 3 bases from J, with 12 bases in between. CDR3 length: 15 residues.

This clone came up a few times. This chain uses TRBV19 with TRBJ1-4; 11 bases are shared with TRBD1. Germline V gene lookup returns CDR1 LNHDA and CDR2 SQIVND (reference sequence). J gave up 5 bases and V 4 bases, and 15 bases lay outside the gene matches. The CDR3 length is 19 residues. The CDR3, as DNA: TGTGCCAGTAGTAGGGGAGGACAGGGGGCGCGACGGAGAAATGAAAAACTGTTTTTT. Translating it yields CASSRGGQGARRRNEKLFF.

The CDR3 sequence is CASSQEDSGADTQYF. CDR3 DNA: TGCGCCAGCAGCCAAGAGGACAGCGGCGCGGATACGCAGTATTTT. This rearrangement joins TRBV4-3 to TRBJ2-3, with a possible D match to TRBD1 (6 bases). The CDR3 runs 15 residues. Looked up from germline, CDR1 is LGHNA and CDR2 is YSLEER. V gave up 0 bases and J gave up 6 bases, with 13 bases separating them.

The CDR3 reads CAWSGGQGYNQPQHF. Written as DNA, the CDR3 is TGTGCCTGGAGTGGGGGACAGGGTTACAATCAGCCCCAGCATTTT. This chain links TRBV30 with TRBJ1-5; 9 bases are shared with TRBD1. In germline, CDR1 is GTSNPN, CDR2 SVGIG (reference sequence). The CDR3 covers 15 residues. J lost 3 bases, V lost 1 base, and 4 bases had no gene match.

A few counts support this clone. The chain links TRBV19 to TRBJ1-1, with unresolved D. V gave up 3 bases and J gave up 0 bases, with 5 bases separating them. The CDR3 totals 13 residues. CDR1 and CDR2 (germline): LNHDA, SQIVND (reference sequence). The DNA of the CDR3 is TGTGCCAGTAGTATTGGTGTGAACACTGAAGCTTTCTTT. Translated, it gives CASSIGVNTEAFF.

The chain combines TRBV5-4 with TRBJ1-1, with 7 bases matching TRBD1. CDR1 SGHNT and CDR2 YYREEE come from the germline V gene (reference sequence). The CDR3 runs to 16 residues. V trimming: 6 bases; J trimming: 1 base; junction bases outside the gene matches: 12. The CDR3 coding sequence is TGTGCCAGCACCATTGTGAGGACAGGAGAGAACACTGAAGCTTTCTTT. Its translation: CASTIVRTGENTEAFF. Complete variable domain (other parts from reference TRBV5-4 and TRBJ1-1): ETGVTQSPTHLIKTRGQQVTLRCSSQSGHNTVSWYQQALGQGPQFIFQYYREEENGRGNFPPRFSGLQFPNYSSELNVNALELDDSALYLCASTIVRTGENTEAFFGQGTRLTVV.

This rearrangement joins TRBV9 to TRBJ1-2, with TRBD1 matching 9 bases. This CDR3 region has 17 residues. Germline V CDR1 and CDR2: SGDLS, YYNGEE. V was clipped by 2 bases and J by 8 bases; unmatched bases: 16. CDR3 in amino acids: CASSVLPPTGGAVGYTF. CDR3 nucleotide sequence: TGTGCCAGCAGCGTTTTACCGCCAACAGGGGGCGCGGTCGGCTACACCTTC.

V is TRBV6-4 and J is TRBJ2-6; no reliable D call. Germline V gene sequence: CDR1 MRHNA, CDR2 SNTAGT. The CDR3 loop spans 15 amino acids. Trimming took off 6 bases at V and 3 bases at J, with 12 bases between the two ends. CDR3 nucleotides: TGTGCCAGCAGCCTTCGAGGCGATGGGGCCAACGTCCTGACTTTC. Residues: CASSLRGDGANVLTF.

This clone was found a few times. This CDR3 is CASSGLGRTLNTEAFF. The CDR3 bases are TGTGCCAGCAGTGGGCTCGGACGGACATTAAACACTGAAGCTTTCTTT. The chain couples TRBV6-1 to TRBJ1-1; D possibly corresponds to TRBD1 (5 bases). Germline assignment: CDR1 MNHNS and CDR2 SASEGT. CDR3 length equals 16 residues. The germline V and J ends were trimmed by 4 bases and 2 bases, with 17 bases remaining between them.

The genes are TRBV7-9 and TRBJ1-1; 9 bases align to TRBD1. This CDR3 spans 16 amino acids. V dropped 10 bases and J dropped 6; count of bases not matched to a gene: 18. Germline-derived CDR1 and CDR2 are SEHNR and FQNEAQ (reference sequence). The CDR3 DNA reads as TGTGCCACCACTCGGGACAGGGAATTGAAAGGATCTGAAGCTTTCTTT. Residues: CATTRDRELKGSEAFF.

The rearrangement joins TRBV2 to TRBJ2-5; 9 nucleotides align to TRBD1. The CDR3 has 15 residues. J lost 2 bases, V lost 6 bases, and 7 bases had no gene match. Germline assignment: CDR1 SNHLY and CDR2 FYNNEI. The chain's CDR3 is CASSGGQGRQETQYF. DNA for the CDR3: TGTGCCAGCAGCGGCGGACAGGGGAGACAAGAGACCCAGTACTTC.

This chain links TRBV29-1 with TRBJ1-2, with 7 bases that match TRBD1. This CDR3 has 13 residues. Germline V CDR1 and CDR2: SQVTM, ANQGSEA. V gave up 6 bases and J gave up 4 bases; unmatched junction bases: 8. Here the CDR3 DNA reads TGCAGCGTGACAGGGAAACTAACCTATGGCTACACCTTC. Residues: CSVTGKLTYGYTF.

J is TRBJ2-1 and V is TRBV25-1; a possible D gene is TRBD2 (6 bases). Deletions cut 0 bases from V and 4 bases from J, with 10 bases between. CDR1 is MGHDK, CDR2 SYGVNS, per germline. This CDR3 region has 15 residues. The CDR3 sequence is CASSEYREKYNEQFF. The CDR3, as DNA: TGTGCCAGCAGTGAATACCGGGAGAAGTACAATGAGCAGTTCTTC.

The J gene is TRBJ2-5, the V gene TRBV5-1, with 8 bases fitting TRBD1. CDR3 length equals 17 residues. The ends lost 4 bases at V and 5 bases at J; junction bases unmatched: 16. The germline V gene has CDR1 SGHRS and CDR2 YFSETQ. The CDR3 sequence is CASSPRQGPNQGETQYF. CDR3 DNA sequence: TGCGCCAGCAGCCCTAGACAGGGGCCGAACCAAGGGGAGACCCAGTACTTC.

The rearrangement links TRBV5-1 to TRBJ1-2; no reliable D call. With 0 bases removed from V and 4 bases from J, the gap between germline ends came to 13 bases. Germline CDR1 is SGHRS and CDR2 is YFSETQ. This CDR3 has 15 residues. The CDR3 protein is CASSLAPSMRYGYTF. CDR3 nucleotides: TGCGCCAGCAGCTTGGCCCCATCGATGCGCTATGGCTACACCTTC.

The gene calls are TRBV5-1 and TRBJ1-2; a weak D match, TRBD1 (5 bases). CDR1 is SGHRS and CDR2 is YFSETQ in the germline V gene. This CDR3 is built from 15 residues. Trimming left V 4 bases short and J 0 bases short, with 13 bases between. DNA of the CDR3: TGCGCCAGCAGCCCTACGGGACGGCCTAACTATGGCTACACCTTC. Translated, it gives CASSPTGRPNYGYTF.

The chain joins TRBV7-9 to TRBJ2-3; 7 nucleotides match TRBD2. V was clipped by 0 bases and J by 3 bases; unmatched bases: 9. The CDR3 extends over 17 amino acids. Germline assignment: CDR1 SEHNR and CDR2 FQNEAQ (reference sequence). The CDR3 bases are TGTGCCAGCAGCTTAGCTTTCGGCGGGAGCGGGACAGATACGCAGTATTTT. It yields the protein CASSLAFGGSGTDTQYF.

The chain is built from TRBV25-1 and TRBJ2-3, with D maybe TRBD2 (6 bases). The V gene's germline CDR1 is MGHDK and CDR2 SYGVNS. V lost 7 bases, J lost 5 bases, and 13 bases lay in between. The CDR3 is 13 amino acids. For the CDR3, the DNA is TGTGCCAGCAATCACCCGGAGGGAGATACGCAGTATTTT. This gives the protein CASNHPEGDTQYF.

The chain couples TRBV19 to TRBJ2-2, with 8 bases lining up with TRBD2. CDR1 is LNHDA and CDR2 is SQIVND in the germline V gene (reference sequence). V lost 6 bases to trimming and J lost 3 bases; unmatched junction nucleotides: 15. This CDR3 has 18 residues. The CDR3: CASSDQSGSRWDTGELFF. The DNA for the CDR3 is TGTGCCAGTAGCGATCAGAGCGGGAGTCGGTGGGACACCGGGGAGCTGTTTTTT.

In DNA, the CDR3 is TGTGCCAGCAGCGCCGAACAGGGTAGTACTGAAGCTTTCTTT. This gives the protein CASSAEQGSTEAFF. The J gene is TRBJ1-1, the V gene TRBV5-4, with TRBD1 as a possible D gene (6 bases). V lost 4 bases and J lost 5, with 15 bases in between. The germline CDR1 and CDR2 sequences are SGHNT and YYREEE (reference sequence). This CDR3 is built from 14 residues.

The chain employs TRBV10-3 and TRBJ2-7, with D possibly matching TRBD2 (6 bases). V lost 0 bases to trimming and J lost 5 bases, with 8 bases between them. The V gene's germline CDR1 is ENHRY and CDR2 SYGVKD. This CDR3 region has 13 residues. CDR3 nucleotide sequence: TGTGCCATCAGTGAGTCGACTAGGGACGAGCAGTACGTC. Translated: CAISESTRDEQYV.

The chain's CDR3 is CASSLEAGWGETQYF. The CDR3 nucleotides are TGTGCCAGCAGCTTAGAAGCGGGATGGGGAGAGACCCAGTACTTC. The chain recombines TRBV7-7 with TRBJ2-5; 7 bases map to TRBD2. The J segment lost 4 bases and the V segment lost 1 base, leaving 6 bases of the junction unmatched. The CDR3 loop spans 15 amino acids. CDR1 is SSHAT and CDR2 is FNYEAQ in the germline V gene (reference sequence). Using reference TRBV7-7 and TRBJ2-5 for the parts outside the CDR3, the full variable domain is GAGVSQSPRYKVTKRGQDVTLRCDPISSHATLYWYQQALGQGPEFLTYFNYEAQPDKSGLPSDRFSAERPEGSISTLTIQRTEQRDSAMYRCASSLEAGWGETQYFGPGTRLLVL.

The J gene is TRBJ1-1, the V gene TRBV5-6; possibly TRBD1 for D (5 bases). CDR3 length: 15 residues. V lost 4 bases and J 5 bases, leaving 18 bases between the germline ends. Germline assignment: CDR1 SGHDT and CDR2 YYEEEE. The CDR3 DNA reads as TGTGCCAGCAGCCCCCTGGATAGGGGATGGACTGAAGCTTTCTTT. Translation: CASSPLDRGWTEAFF.

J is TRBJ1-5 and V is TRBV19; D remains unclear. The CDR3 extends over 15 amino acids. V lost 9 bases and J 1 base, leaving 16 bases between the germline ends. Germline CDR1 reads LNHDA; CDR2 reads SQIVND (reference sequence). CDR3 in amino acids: CASKTLGQSNQPQHF. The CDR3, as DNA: TGTGCCAGCAAGACCTTAGGCCAGAGCAATCAGCCCCAGCATTTT. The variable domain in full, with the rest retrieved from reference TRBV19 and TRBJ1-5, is DGGITQSPKYLFRKEGQNVTLSCEQNLNHDAMYWYRQDPGQGLRLIYYSQIVNDFQKGDIAEGYSVSREKKESFPLTVTSAQKNPTAFYLCASKTLGQSNQPQHFGDGTRLSIL.

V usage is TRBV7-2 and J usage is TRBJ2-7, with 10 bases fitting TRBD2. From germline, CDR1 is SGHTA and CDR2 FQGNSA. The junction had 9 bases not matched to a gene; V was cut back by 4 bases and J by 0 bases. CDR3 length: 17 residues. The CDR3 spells CASSSSSGSTSSYEQYF. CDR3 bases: TGTGCCAGCAGCTCATCTAGCGGGAGTACGAGCTCCTACGAGCAGTACTTC.